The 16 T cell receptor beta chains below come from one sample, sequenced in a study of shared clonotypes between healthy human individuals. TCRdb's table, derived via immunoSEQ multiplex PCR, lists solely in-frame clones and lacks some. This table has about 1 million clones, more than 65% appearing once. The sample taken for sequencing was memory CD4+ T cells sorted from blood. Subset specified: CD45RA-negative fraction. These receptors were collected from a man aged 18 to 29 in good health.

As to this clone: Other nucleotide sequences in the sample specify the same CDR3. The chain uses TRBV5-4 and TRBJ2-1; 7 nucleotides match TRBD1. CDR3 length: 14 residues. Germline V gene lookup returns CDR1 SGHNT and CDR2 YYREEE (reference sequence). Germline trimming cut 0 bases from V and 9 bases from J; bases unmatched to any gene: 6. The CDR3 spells CASSLEQGLGEQFF. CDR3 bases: TGTGCCAGCAGCTTGGAACAGGGGTTGGGTGAGCAGTTCTTC.

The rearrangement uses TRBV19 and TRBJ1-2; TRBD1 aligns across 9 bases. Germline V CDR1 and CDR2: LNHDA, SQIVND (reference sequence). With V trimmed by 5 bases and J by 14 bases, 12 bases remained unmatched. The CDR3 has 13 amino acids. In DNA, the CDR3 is TGTGCCAGTAGTCCCCGGGACAGGGCAAAAGGGACCTTC. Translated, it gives CASSPRDRAKGTF.

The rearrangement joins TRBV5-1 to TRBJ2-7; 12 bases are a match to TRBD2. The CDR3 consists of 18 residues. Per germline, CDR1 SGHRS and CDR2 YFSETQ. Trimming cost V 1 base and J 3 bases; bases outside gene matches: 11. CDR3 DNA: TGCGCCAGCAGCTTGTCTTCCCTAGCGGGAGGGGGACTCTACGAGCAGTACTTC. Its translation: CASSLSSLAGGGLYEQYF.

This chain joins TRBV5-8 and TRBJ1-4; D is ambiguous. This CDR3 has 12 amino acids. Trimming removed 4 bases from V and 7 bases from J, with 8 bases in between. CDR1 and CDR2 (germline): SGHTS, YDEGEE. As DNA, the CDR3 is TGTGCCAGCAGCCCCGAATCTGAAAAACTGTTTTTT. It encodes CASSPESEKLFF. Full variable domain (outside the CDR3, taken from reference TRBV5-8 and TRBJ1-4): EAGVTQSPTHLIKTRGQQATLRCSPISGHTSVYWYQQALGLGLQFLLWYDEGEERNRGNFPPRFSGRQFPNYSSELNVNALELEDSALYLCASSPESEKLFFGSGTQLSVL.

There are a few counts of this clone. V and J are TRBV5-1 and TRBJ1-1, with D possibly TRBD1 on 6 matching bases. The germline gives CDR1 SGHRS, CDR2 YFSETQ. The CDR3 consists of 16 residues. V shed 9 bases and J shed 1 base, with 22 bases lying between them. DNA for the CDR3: TGCGCCACCAAGGACGATACAGGGTTGCGGAACACTGAAGCTTTCTTT. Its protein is CATKDDTGLRNTEAFF.

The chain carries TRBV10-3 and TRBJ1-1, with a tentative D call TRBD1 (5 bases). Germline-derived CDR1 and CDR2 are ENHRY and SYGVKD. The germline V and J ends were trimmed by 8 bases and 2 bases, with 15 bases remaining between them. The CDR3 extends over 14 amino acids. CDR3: CAIRDGVSNTEAFF. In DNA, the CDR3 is TGTGCCATCCGGGACGGGGTTAGCAACACTGAAGCTTTCTTT.

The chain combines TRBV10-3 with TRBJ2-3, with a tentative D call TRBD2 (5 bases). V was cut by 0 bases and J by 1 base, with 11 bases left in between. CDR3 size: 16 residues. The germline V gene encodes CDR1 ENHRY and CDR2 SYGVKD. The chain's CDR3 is CAISESATGGTDTQYF. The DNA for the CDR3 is TGTGCCATCAGTGAGTCGGCCACCGGGGGCACAGATACGCAGTATTTT.

CDR3 in amino acids: CASGPSGTQNTEAFF. CDR3 in DNA: TGTGCTAGTGGTCCCTCCGGGACACAGAACACTGAAGCTTTCTTT. The rearrangement links TRBV12-5 to TRBJ1-1, with a weak D call TRBD1 (6 bases). Trimming took 5 bases from V and 1 from J, leaving 14 bases between them. The germline V gene has CDR1 LGHNT and CDR2 FRNRAP. The CDR3 is made up of 15 amino acids.

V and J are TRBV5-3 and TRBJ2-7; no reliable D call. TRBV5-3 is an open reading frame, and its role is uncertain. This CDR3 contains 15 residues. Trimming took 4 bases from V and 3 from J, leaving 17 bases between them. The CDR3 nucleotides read TGTGCCAGAAGCCCCTGGGCACCAGGTCGCTACGAGCAGTACTTC. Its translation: CARSPWAPGRYEQYF.

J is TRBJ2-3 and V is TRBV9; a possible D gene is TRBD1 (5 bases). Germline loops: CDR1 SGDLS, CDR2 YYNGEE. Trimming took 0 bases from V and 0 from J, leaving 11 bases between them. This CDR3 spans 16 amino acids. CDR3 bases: TGTGCCAGCAGCGTAGGTGGGGCGGTTAGCACAGATACGCAGTATTTT. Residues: CASSVGGAVSTDTQYF.

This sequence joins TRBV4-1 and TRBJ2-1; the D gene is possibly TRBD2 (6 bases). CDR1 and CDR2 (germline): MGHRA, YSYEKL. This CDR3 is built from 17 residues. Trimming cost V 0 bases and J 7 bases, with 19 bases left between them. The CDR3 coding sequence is TGCGCCAGCAGCCAAGACCTGGCAGGGCCGGGGAGGAATGAGCAGTTCTTC. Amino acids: CASSQDLAGPGRNEQFF.

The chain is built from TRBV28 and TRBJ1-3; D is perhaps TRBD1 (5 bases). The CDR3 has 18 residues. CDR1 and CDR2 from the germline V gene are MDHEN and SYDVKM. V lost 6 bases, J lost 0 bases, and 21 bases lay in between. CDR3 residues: CASSPPGGQGLSGNTIYF. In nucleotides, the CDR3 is TGTGCCAGCAGCCCACCCGGGGGTCAGGGCCTCTCTGGAAACACCATATATTTT.

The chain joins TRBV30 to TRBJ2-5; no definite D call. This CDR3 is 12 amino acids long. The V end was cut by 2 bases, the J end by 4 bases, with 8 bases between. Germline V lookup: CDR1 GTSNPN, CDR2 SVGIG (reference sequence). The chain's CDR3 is CAWSTSPETQYF. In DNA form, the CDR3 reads TGTGCCTGGAGTACATCGCCAGAGACCCAGTACTTC.

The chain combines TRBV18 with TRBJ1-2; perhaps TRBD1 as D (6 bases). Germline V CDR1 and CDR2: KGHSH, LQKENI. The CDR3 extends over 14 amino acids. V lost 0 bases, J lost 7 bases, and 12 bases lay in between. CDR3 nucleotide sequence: TGTGCCAGCTCACCACCAGACGGGACATCTGGCTACACCTTC. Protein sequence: CASSPPDGTSGYTF.

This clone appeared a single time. CDR3 bases: TGCGCCAGCAGCCCTGGCAGCGGGAGGGCCAGCAATGAGCAGTTCTTC. It encodes CASSPGSGRASNEQFF. The chain combines TRBV5-1 with TRBJ2-1; 10 nucleotides agree with TRBD2. The CDR3 has 16 residues. The germline CDR1 and CDR2 sequences are SGHRS and YFSETQ. J gave up 6 bases and V 4 bases, and 10 bases lay outside the gene matches.

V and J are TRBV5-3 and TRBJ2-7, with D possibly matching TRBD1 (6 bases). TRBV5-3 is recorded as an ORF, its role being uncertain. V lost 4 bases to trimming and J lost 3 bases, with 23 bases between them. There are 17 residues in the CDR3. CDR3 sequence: CARSRRSRRGSSYEQYF. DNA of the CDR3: TGTGCCAGAAGCAGAAGAAGTCGCAGGGGTTCAAGCTACGAGCAGTACTTC.